A single sample is the source of the 9 T cell receptor beta chains below, sequenced in a study of blood T cell repertoires in COVID-19. Repertoires were generated with immunoSEQ multiplex PCR, while TCRdb's copy carries only in-frame clones and drops some. Found here are around 270,000 clones, approximately 88% of them singletons; the top ten hold roughly 3%. Input material: PBMCs or T cells enriched from blood (not recorded which). These receptors were collected from a woman aged 40 to 50 who had been exposed to COVID-19.

V is TRBV6-6 and J is TRBJ1-2, with D possibly matching TRBD1 (6 bases). The V end was cut by 5 bases, the J end by 3 bases, with 25 bases between. From germline, CDR1 is MNHNY and CDR2 SVGAGI (reference sequence). The CDR3 has 18 amino acids. The CDR3 nucleotides read TGTGCCAGCAGTCCATCAGGACAGAGTCGTACGACCTACTATGGCTACACCTTC. This sequence encodes CASSPSGQSRTTYYGYTF.

This clone came up a few times. The rearrangement links TRBV9 to TRBJ1-4, with TRBD1 as a possible D gene (5 bases). CDR1 is SGDLS and CDR2 is YYNGEE in the germline V gene. The CDR3 loop spans 14 amino acids. The V end lost 4 bases, the J end lost 8 bases, and 15 bases lay between the germline ends. CDR3 region: CASSPRGGGEKLFF. CDR3 nucleotide sequence: TGTGCCAGCAGCCCCCGCGGGGGAGGAGAAAAACTGTTTTTT. The full variable domain, in which reference TRBV9 and TRBJ1-4 provide the parts outside the CDR3, is DSGVTQTPKHLITATGQRVTLRCSPRSGDLSVYWYQQSLDQGLQFLIQYYNGEERAKGNILERFSAQQFPDLHSELNLSSLELGDSALYFCASSPRGGGEKLFFGSGTQLSVL.

This clone was counted only a few times. The chain joins TRBV4-1 to TRBJ1-2, with D perhaps matching TRBD1 (5 bases). Germline values: CDR1 MGHRA, CDR2 YSYEKL. CDR3 length: 15 residues. V gave up 2 bases and J gave up 1 base, with 11 bases separating them. The CDR3 region is CASSQMGGFNYGYTF. CDR3 DNA sequence: TGCGCCAGCAGCCAAATGGGGGGGTTTAACTATGGCTACACCTTC.

CDR3 nucleotides: TGTGCCAGCAGCCGACGGGGGGAGGGCACAGATACGCAGTATTTT. Translated: CASSRRGEGTDTQYF. The rearrangement joins TRBV7-8 to TRBJ2-3; 7 positions agree with TRBD2. The V segment lost 5 bases and the J segment 1 base; nucleotides outside the gene matches: 6. CDR3 length: 15 amino acids. CDR1 and CDR2 (germline): SGHVS, FQNEAQ.

This rearrangement joins TRBV24-1 to TRBJ2-1; weak D call: TRBD1 (6 bases). This CDR3 comprises 15 residues. Germline V CDR1 and CDR2: KGHDR, SFDVKD. Trimming pared 6 bases from V and 1 base from J, leaving 12 bases between. The CDR3 coding sequence is TGTGCCACCAGTACATCCAGGGGATCCTACAATGAGCAGTTCTTC. This translates into CATSTSRGSYNEQFF.

This clone occurred once. V and J are TRBV4-3 and TRBJ1-4; a weak D match, TRBD1 (5 bases). Per the germline V gene, CDR1 is LGHNA and CDR2 is YSLEER. The CDR3 runs to 16 residues. Trimming removed 0 bases at V and 4 bases at J, with 12 bases between. The DNA of the CDR3 is TGCGCCAGCAGCCAAGACTCGGGACTGTTTAATGAAAAACTGTTTTTT. Protein: CASSQDSGLFNEKLFF.

This chain uses TRBV12-5 with TRBJ1-2; 8 nucleotides match TRBD1. V lost 5 bases, J lost 6 bases, and 5 bases stayed unmatched. The CDR3 sequence is 13 residues long. CDR1 and CDR2 from the germline V gene are LGHNT and FRNRAP. CDR3 in DNA: TGTGCTAGTGGTACCGGACAGGGAGATGGCTACACCTTC. This translates into CASGTGQGDGYTF.

The CDR3 region is CASSSPLQITNYGYTF. The CDR3 bases are TGTGCCAGCAGCTCCCCTCTACAGATAACTAACTATGGCTACACCTTC. This chain joins TRBV6-2 or TRBV6-3 and TRBJ1-2; D call uncertain. The length of the CDR3 is 16 residues. From germline, CDR1 is MNHEY and CDR2 SVGEGT. Trimming took off 6 bases at V and 0 bases at J, with 17 bases between the two ends.

V usage is TRBV28 and J usage is TRBJ1-1, with no clear D. V lost 6 bases to trimming and J lost 0 bases, with 17 bases between them. This CDR3 spans 16 amino acids. Germline CDR1 reads MDHEN; CDR2 reads SYDVKM. The CDR3 DNA follows: TGTGCCAGCAGGGCGGCCTCAGTCTCGCTGAACACTGAAGCTTTCTTT. It translates to CASRAASVSLNTEAFF.